The rows below give T cell receptor beta chains drawn from one sample of a study of shared clonotypes between healthy human individuals. This table comes from immunoSEQ multiplex PCR, and its TCRdb copy is limited to in-frame clones, with some not included. The data contain 950,000 to 1,300,000 clones, roughly 75% of them singletons. Sequencing input: memory CD4+ T cells sorted from blood. All receptors come from a man younger than 35 in good health. Both conserved end residues are part of each CDR3. Each record gives: J gene, V gene, D gene, clone size, CDR3 DNA, CDR3 protein. D genes are given only for firm matches. A clone size is listed for some rows: how often the clone was seen (once, few, many), or a class if it is expanded.

>TRBJ1-5|TRBV7-3|-|-
TGTGCCAGCAGCCCCATCAGGACAGCTGACCAGCCCCAGCATTTT
CASSPIRTADQPQHF
>TRBJ2-7|TRBV2|-|-
TGTGCCAGCAAAGAGGGGTCCTACGAGCAGTACTTC
CASKEGSYEQYF
>TRBJ2-2|TRBV5-6|-|-
TGTGCCAGCAGCTTGACCGGGCGCGGGTTTACCGGGGAGCTGTTTTTT
CASSLTGRGFTGELFF
>TRBJ2-1|TRBV11-2|TRBD2|few
TGTGCCAGCAGCTTGCGGCTACTAGCGGGGGGGCAGTACAATGAGCAGTTCTTC
CASSLRLLAGGQYNEQFF
>TRBJ2-1|TRBV27|-|-
TGTGCCAGCAGTATAAGACCAAACGGGGAGCAGTTCTTC
CASSIRPNGEQFF
>TRBJ2-6|TRBV19|-|-
TGTGCCAGTAGTGCTTACCAAGGGGACTCTGGGGCCAACGTCCTGACTTTC
CASSAYQGDSGANVLTF
>TRBJ2-5|TRBV2|TRBD1|-
TGTGCCAGCAGTGTGCCGGGACAGGGAACAGAGACCCAGTACTTC
CASSVPGQGTETQYF
>TRBJ1-1|TRBV11-3|-|-
TGTGCCAGCAGCATACAGGGTACTACTGAAGCTTTCTTT
CASSIQGTTEAFF
>TRBJ1-5|TRBV2|TRBD1|-
TGTGCCAGCAGTGAGCAAGGACAGGGGAGTCAGCCCCAGCATTTT
CASSEQGQGSQPQHF
>TRBJ1-2|TRBV11-2|-|-
TGTGCCAGCAGCTTAGGCGGGGTAGAGGGCTACACCTTC
CASSLGGVEGYTF
>TRBJ1-5|TRBV28|TRBD1|-
TGTGCCAGCAGTTCACCGGGACAGGGGGCAAATCAGCCCCAGCATTTT
CASSSPGQGANQPQHF
>TRBJ1-1|TRBV10-1|-|-
TGCGCCAGCAGTGAGTACGGTTACACTGAAGCTTTCTTT
CASSEYGYTEAFF
>TRBJ2-5|TRBV7-8|TRBD1|few
TGTGCCAGCAGCGGGCGGACAGGGATTAGAGAGACCCAGTACTTC
CASSGRTGIRETQYF
>TRBJ1-2|TRBV21-1|-|-
TGTGCCAGCAGTAGAAGGGACCCGTTCTATGGCTACACCTTC
CASSRRDPFYGYTF